One T cell receptor (beta chain) is described in this entry. Its antigen is still unknown. This entry comes from a study of shared clonotypes between healthy human individuals. Overall study: For every donor, three CD4 naive, three CD4 memory, two CD8 naive and one CD8 memory plates were used. Study observations and caveats: Blood was the only sampled material, and tissue repertoires likely differ. Lower generation probabilities were found for non-shared clonotypes than for those shared by all four donors.

Into CD45RA+ naive and CD45RA-negative memory subsets, the CD4+ cells were split. Profiling relied on immunoSEQ multiplex PCR, and the TCRdb table lists in-frame clones only, not all of them. Of approximately 2.4 million clones listed, about 94% are singletons. Germline loops: CDR1 MNHNS, CDR2 SASEGT. V was clipped by 2 bases and J by 4 bases, with 11 bases between them. This CDR3 spans 14 amino acids. This TCR was recovered from a man aged 18-30 years in good health. The rearrangement uses TRBV6-1 and TRBJ1-1, with D perhaps TRBD1 (5 bases). Sample: naive CD4+ T cells sorted from blood. The subset was: CD45RA+ positively selected. The CDR3 sequence: CASSEMGVPTEAFF. The CDR3 nucleotides are TGTGCCAGCAGTGAAATGGGGGTCCCCACTGAAGCTTTCTTT.